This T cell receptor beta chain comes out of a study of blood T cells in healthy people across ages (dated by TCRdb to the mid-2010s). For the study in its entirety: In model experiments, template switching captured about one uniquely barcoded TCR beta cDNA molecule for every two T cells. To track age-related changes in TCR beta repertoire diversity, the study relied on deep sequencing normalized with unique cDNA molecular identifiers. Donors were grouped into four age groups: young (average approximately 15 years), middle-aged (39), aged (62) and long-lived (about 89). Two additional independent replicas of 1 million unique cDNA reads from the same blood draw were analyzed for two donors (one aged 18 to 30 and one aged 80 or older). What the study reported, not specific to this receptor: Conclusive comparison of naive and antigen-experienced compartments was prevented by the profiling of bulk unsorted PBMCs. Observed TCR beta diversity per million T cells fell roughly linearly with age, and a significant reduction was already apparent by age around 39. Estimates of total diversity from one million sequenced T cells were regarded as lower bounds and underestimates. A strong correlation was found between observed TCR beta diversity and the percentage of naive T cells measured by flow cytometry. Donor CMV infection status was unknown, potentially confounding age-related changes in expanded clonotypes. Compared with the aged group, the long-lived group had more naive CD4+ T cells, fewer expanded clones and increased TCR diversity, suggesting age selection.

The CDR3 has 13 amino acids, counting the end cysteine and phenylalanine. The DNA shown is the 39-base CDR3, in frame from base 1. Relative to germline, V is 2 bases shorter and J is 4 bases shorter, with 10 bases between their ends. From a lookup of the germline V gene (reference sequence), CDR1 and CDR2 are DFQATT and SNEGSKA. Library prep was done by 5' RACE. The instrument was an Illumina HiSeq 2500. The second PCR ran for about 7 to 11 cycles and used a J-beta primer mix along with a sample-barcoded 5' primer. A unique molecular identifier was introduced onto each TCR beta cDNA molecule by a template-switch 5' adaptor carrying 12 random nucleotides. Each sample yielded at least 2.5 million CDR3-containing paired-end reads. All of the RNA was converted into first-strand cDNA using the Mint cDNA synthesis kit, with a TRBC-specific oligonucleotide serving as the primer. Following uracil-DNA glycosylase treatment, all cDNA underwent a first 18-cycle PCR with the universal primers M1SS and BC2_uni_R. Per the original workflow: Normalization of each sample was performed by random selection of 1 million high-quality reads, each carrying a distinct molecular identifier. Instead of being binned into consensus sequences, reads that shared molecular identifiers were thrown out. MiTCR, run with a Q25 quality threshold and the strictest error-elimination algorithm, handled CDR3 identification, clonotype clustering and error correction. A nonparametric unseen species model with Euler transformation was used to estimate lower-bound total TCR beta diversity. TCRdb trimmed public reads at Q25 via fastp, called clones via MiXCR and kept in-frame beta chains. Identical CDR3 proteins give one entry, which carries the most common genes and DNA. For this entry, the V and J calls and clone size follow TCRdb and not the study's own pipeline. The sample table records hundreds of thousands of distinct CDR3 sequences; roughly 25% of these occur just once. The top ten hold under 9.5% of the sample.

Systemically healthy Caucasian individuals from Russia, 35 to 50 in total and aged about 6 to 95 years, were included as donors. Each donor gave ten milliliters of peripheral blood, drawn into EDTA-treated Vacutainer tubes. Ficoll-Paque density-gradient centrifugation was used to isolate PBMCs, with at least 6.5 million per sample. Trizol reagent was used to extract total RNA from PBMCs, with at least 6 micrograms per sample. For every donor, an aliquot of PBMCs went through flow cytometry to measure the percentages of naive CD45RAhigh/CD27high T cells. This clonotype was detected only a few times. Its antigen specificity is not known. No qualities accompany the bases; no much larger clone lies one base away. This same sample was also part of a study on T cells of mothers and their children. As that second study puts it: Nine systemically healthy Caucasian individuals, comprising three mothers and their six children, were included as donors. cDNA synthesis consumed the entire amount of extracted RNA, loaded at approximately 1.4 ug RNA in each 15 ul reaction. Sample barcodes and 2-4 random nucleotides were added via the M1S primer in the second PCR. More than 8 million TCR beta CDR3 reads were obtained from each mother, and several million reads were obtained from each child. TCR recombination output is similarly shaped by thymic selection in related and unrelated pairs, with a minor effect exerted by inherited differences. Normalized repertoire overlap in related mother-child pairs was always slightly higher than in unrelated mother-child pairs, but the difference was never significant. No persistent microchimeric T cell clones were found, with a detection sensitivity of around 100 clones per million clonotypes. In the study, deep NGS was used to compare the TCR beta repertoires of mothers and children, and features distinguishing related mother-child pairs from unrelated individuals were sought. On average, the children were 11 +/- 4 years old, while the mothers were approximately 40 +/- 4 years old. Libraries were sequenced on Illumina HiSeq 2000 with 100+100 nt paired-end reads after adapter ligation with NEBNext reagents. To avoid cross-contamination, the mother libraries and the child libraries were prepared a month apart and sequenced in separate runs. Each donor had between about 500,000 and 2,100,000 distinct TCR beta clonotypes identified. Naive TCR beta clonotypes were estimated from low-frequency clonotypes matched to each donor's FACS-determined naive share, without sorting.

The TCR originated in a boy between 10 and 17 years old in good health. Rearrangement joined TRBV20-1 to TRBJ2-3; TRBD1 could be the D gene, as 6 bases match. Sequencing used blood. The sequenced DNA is TGCAGTGCTAGACGAGGGGGTCCAGATACGCAGTATTTT. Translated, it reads CSARRGGPDTQYF.